This entry lists 18 T cell receptor beta chains sequenced from one sample in a study of T-cell memory formation after mild COVID-19. Each CDR3 protein gets one entry after TCRdb re-called the 5' RACE reads with MiXCR. The sample carries about 340,000 distinct CDR3 sequences, roughly 15% recorded once. Sequencing was done on a sample of PBMCs or a T cell subset sorted from them (not recorded which). The origin of the receptors is a young man who had mild COVID-19 (a few samples of this study predate the infection). Cell type and time point are not known.

Only a few counts were recorded for this clonotype. The chain joins TRBV5-1 to TRBJ2-7; 11 bases agree with TRBD2. This CDR3 contains 16 residues. Germline CDR1 is SGHRS and CDR2 is YFSETQ. J lost 3 bases, V lost 3 bases, and 8 bases had no gene match. This chain's CDR3 is CASSSGPTSGVYEQYV. CDR3 DNA: TGCGCCAGCAGCTCCGGGCCGACTAGCGGGGTCTACGAGCAGTACGTC.

The rearrangement joins TRBV29-1 to TRBJ2-3; 9 bases agree with TRBD2. The CDR3 length is 17 residues. V was clipped by 4 bases and J by 0 bases; unmatched bases: 11. CDR1 SQVTM and CDR2 ANQGSEA come from the germline V gene. The CDR3 loop is CSVVLWASGTSTDTQYF. CDR3 DNA: TGCAGCGTTGTCCTCTGGGCTAGCGGGACCAGCACAGATACGCAGTATTTT.

The V and J genes are TRBV7-2 and TRBJ2-4, with 8 positions matching TRBD2. CDR3 size: 15 residues. The trim removed 5 bases at V and 1 base at J, leaving 4 bases unmatched. Germline V CDR1 and CDR2: SGHTA, FQGNSA. The CDR3 loop is CASSPGGRAKNIQYF. The CDR3 nucleotides are TGTGCCAGCAGCCCGGGGGGGAGGGCCAAAAACATTCAGTACTTC.

This clonotype was detected a few times. J is TRBJ2-1 and V is TRBV30; D remains unclear. There are 13 residues in the CDR3. The ends were cut back, 2 bases at V and 8 bases at J, with 13 bases in the middle. Per germline, CDR1 GTSNPN and CDR2 SVGIG (reference sequence). The CDR3 here is CAWSRAPLYEQFF. CDR3 bases: TGTGCCTGGAGTAGGGCCCCCTTGTATGAGCAGTTCTTC. The entire variable domain, with the rest obtained from reference TRBV30 and TRBJ2-1, is as follows: SQTIHQWPATLVQPVGSPLSLECTVEGTSNPNLYWYRQAAGRGLQLLFYSVGIGQISSEVPQNLSASRPQDRQFILSSKKLLLSDSGFYLCAWSRAPLYEQFFGPGTRLTVL.

This chain connects TRBV29-1 to TRBJ2-5, with D possibly TRBD2 on 6 matching bases. CDR1 is SQVTM and CDR2 is ANQGSEA in the germline V gene. The CDR3 has 12 amino acids. V was trimmed by 6 bases and J by 5 bases, leaving 13 bases between them. The CDR3 region is CSVKVGGETQYF. CDR3 coding DNA: TGCAGCGTAAAAGTCGGGGGTGAGACCCAGTACTTC.

A few counts support this clonotype. The chain couples TRBV6-6 to TRBJ1-1, with TRBD1 matching over 11 bases. The V gene end was trimmed by 10 bases and the J gene end by 1 base; junction bases not matched to a gene: 8. Germline V lookup: CDR1 MNHNY, CDR2 SVGAGI (reference sequence). CDR3 length equals 15 residues. In DNA form, the CDR3 reads TGTGCCACGGCCGGGACAGGGGGTCGGAACACTGAAGCTTTCTTT. This gives the protein CATAGTGGRNTEAFF.

The chain couples TRBV27 to TRBJ2-1; TRBD2 agrees at 10 bases. The CDR3 spans 17 residues. Germline V lookup: CDR1 MNHEY, CDR2 SMNVEV (reference sequence). The ends lost 3 bases at V and 7 bases at J; junction bases unmatched: 12. CDR3 sequence reads: CASSLSGGAAWSNEQFF. CDR3 DNA: TGTGCCAGCAGTTTGAGCGGGGGGGCCGCTTGGTCGAATGAGCAGTTCTTC.

This clonotype was counted only a few times. The CDR3 protein is CASSSGSRLTDTQYF. The DNA for the CDR3 is TGTGCCAGCAGCTCGGGATCGAGATTAACAGATACGCAGTATTTT. V gene TRBV5-6 combines with J gene TRBJ2-3, with TRBD2 as a possible D gene (5 bases). The V gene's germline CDR1 is SGHDT and CDR2 YYEEEE. The CDR3 extends over 15 amino acids. V was shortened by 3 bases and J by 3 bases, with 14 bases between the two germline ends.

V is TRBV6-2 or TRBV6-3 and J is TRBJ2-3; a possible D gene is TRBD2 (5 bases). The germline V gene encodes CDR1 MNHEY and CDR2 SVGEGT. V lost 7 bases, J lost 4 bases, and 9 bases lay in between. The CDR3 contains 12 residues. The CDR3 protein is CASTQRSDTQYF. The DNA of the CDR3 is TGTGCCAGCACCCAGCGGTCAGATACGCAGTATTTT.

The chain recombines TRBV20-1 with TRBJ2-2; D call uncertain. The V gene lost 4 bases and the J gene lost 8 bases, with 11 bases spanning the gap. The CDR3 has 12 amino acids. Per germline, CDR1 DFQATT and CDR2 SNEGSKA (reference sequence). Here the CDR3 reads CSAISTQGELFF. The DNA of the CDR3 is TGCAGTGCTATCTCCACGCAGGGGGAGCTGTTTTTT.

This sequence joins TRBV7-2 and TRBJ2-1; the match to TRBD1 covers 8 bases. The CDR3 runs 14 residues. The germline V gene encodes CDR1 SGHTA and CDR2 FQGNSA. V trimming: 7 bases; J trimming: 7 bases; junction bases outside the gene matches: 9. The CDR3 nucleotides are TGTGCCAGCAACGGACAGGGTTATAAGAATGAGCAGTTCTTC. This codes for CASNGQGYKNEQFF.

This clonotype was detected a few times. The chain couples TRBV6-6 to TRBJ2-5; 11 nucleotides line up with TRBD2. Germline V gene lookup returns CDR1 MNHNY and CDR2 SVGAGI (reference sequence). V shed 1 base and J 8 bases; nucleotides not matched to a gene: 15. This CDR3 region has 18 residues. The CDR3 DNA follows: TGTGCCAGCAGTTACTGGACTAGCGGGCGGCGGGGCTCCGCCACCCAGTACTTC. As protein: CASSYWTSGRRGSATQYF.

The chain links TRBV5-1 to TRBJ2-6, with TRBD1 matching 8 bases. Germline CDR1 reads SGHRS; CDR2 reads YFSETQ. The V and J ends lost 1 base and 3 bases, in that order; junction bases with no gene match: 6. CDR3 length: 17 amino acids. CDR3 coding DNA: TGCGCCAGCAGCTTGATGGACAGGGTTAGTGGGGCCAACGTCCTGACTTTC. This encodes CASSLMDRVSGANVLTF.

This chain uses TRBV2 with TRBJ2-2; D is unclear. Germline V gives CDR1 SNHLY, CDR2 FYNNEI. This CDR3 comprises 14 residues. V dropped 8 bases and J dropped 1 base, with 11 bases sitting between them. The CDR3 region is CASAKGENTGELFF. Here the CDR3 DNA reads TGTGCCAGCGCCAAAGGAGAGAACACCGGGGAGCTGTTTTTT.

The V gene is TRBV5-1, the J gene TRBJ2-7, with 8 nucleotides matching TRBD1. The CDR3 runs to 16 residues. V was clipped by 2 bases and J by 6 bases; unmatched bases: 13. CDR1 SGHRS and CDR2 YFSETQ come from the germline V gene. The chain's CDR3 is CASSFGFRTGPSEQYV. Here the CDR3 DNA reads TGCGCCAGCAGCTTTGGGTTCCGGACAGGGCCGAGCGAGCAGTACGTC.

This clonotype was counted a few times. V gene TRBV3-1 combines with J gene TRBJ2-2; the D is unclear. V was trimmed by 0 bases and J by 7 bases, leaving 15 bases between them. The CDR3 length is 16 residues. Germline V gene data show CDR1 as LGHDT and CDR2 as YNNKEL (reference sequence). Written as DNA, the CDR3 is TGTGCCAGCAGCCAAGATCGAGGTGGCTGGGGCGGGGAGCTGTTTTTT. Amino acid sequence: CASSQDRGGWGGELFF.

The sample holds many counts of this clonotype. The chain combines TRBV5-1 with TRBJ1-5, with a tentative D call TRBD1 (5 bases). V was clipped by 2 bases and J by 3 bases, with 9 bases between them. The CDR3 contains 14 residues. CDR1 and CDR2 from the germline V gene are SGHRS and YFSETQ. The CDR3 loop is CASSLGDPNQPQHF. The DNA for the CDR3 is TGCGCCAGCAGCTTAGGGGATCCCAATCAGCCCCAGCATTTT.

This clonotype appeared a few times. Written as DNA, the CDR3 is TGTGCCAGCAGCGTAGGGGGGGACTCTGAAGAGACCCAGTACTTC. This translates into CASSVGGDSEETQYF. The chain links TRBV9 to TRBJ2-5; possibly TRBD2 for D (6 bases). CDR1 and CDR2 from the germline V gene are SGDLS and YYNGEE. V dropped 0 bases and J dropped 3 bases, with 12 bases sitting between them. This CDR3 region has 15 residues. Drawing the rest from reference TRBV9 and TRBJ2-5, the complete variable domain is DSGVTQTPKHLITATGQRVTLRCSPRSGDLSVYWYQQSLDQGLQFLIQYYNGEERAKGNILERFSAQQFPDLHSELNLSSLELGDSALYFCASSVGGDSEETQYFGPGTRLLVL.